Listed here are 28 T cell receptor beta chains from one sample, sequenced in a study of tumour-infiltrating T cells in Burkitt lymphoma. The assay was immunoSEQ multiplex PCR, and TCRdb's table has in-frame clones only and misses some. The sample includes tens of thousands of clones, around 31% of them seen just once. Sequencing was performed on tumor tissue. Receptors were obtained from a human donor with Burkitt lymphoma.

The chain is built from TRBV11-1 and TRBJ2-5; the D call may be TRBD1 or TRBD2 (5 bases each). The germline V and J ends were trimmed by 5 bases and 5 bases, with 15 bases remaining between them. This CDR3 comprises 14 residues. CDR1 is SGHAT and CDR2 is FQDESV in the germline V gene (reference sequence). The DNA of the CDR3 is TGTGCCAGCAGCCAGACGGGGCTACTGGAGACCCAGTACTTC. As protein: CASSQTGLLETQYF.

The chain has TRBV6-1 and TRBJ1-6; D might be TRBD1 (6 bases). The CDR3 sequence is 18 residues long. Trimming took off 0 bases at V and 0 bases at J, with 12 bases between the two ends. CDR1 and CDR2 from the germline V gene are MNHNS and SASEGT. CDR3 coding DNA: TGTGCCAGCAGTGAAGCTGGACAGCGACACTCCTATAATTCACCCCTCCACTTT. Translation: CASSEAGQRHSYNSPLHF.

V usage is TRBV5-1 and J usage is TRBJ1-1, with a weak D call TRBD1 (5 bases). The CDR3 consists of 12 residues. Per the germline V gene, CDR1 is SGHRS and CDR2 is YFSETQ. The V gene lost 0 bases and the J gene lost 8 bases, with 8 bases spanning the gap. This CDR3 reads CASSLDRWEAFF. The CDR3 DNA reads as TGCGCCAGCAGCTTGGACAGGTGGGAAGCTTTCTTT.

The chain carries TRBV11-2 and TRBJ2-1; D remains ambiguous. The V and J ends lost 4 bases and 1 base respectively, with 11 bases between them. CDR1 SGHAT and CDR2 FQNNGV come from the germline V gene. The CDR3 has 15 residues. The CDR3 DNA reads TGTGCCAGCAGCTCCGCAACAATATCCTACAATGAGCAGTTCTTC. This translates into CASSSATISYNEQFF.

The chain uses TRBV7-9 and TRBJ1-1; 10 bases line up with TRBD1. Germline V gene sequence: CDR1 SEHNR, CDR2 FQNEAQ (reference sequence). V lost 4 bases, J lost 6 bases, and 2 bases stayed unmatched. The CDR3 extends over 13 amino acids. The CDR3 DNA reads TGTGCCAGCAGCTCCGGGACAGGGGCTGAAGCTTTCTTT. As protein: CASSSGTGAEAFF.

The chain joins TRBV5-1 to TRBJ2-2; D gene unclear. The CDR3 is made up of 14 amino acids. Trimming removed 0 bases at V and 6 bases at J, with 9 bases between. Germline V gene sequence: CDR1 SGHRS, CDR2 YFSETQ. The CDR3 DNA sequence: TGCGCCAGCAGCTTGGCCGGTACGGCCGGGGAGCTGTTTTTT. Translated, it gives CASSLAGTAGELFF.

CDR3 sequence: CASSGRQGPAEAFF. Here the CDR3 DNA reads TGTGCCAGCAGCGGGCGACAGGGACCGGCTGAAGCTTTCTTT. The rearrangement joins TRBV9 to TRBJ1-1; TRBD1 agrees at 7 bases. V lost 3 bases and J lost 6; bases outside the gene matches: 8. Per germline, CDR1 SGDLS and CDR2 YYNGEE. The CDR3 spans 14 residues.

This sequence joins TRBV4-2 and TRBJ2-2, with a weak D call TRBD2 (6 bases). Between the trimmed V and J ends, which lost 0 bases and 6 bases, there was a span of 23 bases. Per the germline V gene, CDR1 is LGHNA and CDR2 is YNFKEQ. This CDR3 has 19 amino acids. The CDR3, as DNA: TGTGCCAGCAGCCAAGATTGGTCCTTGGGGGGTAGGAGTTCCGGGGAGCTGTTTTTT. It translates to CASSQDWSLGGRSSGELFF.

This clone showed up just a few times. The chain couples TRBV7-9 to TRBJ2-5, with D perhaps TRBD1 (5 bases). This CDR3 is built from 13 residues. CDR1 is SEHNR, CDR2 FQNEAQ, per germline (reference sequence). V dropped 10 bases and J dropped 7 bases, with 19 bases sitting between them. CDR3: CATADSLSGTQYF. The CDR3 nucleotides are TGTGCCACCGCAGACAGCCTCTCCGGGACCCAGTACTTC. The full variable domain, completed using reference TRBV7-9 and TRBJ2-5, is DTGVSQNPRHKITKRGQNVTFRCDPISEHNRLYWYRQTLGQGPEFLTYFQNEAQLEKSRLLSDRFSAERPKGSFSTLEIQRTEQGDSAMYLCATADSLSGTQYFGPGTRLLVL.

This clone was seen only a few times. V usage is TRBV5-4 and J usage is TRBJ1-2; D unclear. This CDR3 has 12 amino acids. The V and J ends lost 4 bases and 7 bases respectively, with 11 bases between them. Germline assignment: CDR1 SGHNT and CDR2 YYREEE (reference sequence). CDR3 protein: CASSTPGIGYTF. The CDR3 nucleotides are TGTGCCAGCAGCACGCCGGGCATTGGCTACACCTTC.

This chain uses TRBV30 with TRBJ1-2; TRBD1 might be the D (6 bases). Germline-derived CDR1 and CDR2 are GTSNPN and SVGIG (reference sequence). The V and J ends lost 1 base and 4 bases respectively, with 16 bases between them. The CDR3 spans 15 residues. The CDR3 bases are TGTGCCTGGAGTGCCTTAGGGGGGCAGGGCTATGGCTACACCTTC. Translating gives CAWSALGGQGYGYTF.

V gene TRBV9 combines with J gene TRBJ2-5, with TRBD1 identical over 10 bases. This CDR3 region has 18 residues. The V and J ends lost 4 bases and 4 bases, in that order; junction bases with no gene match: 16. Germline V gene sequence: CDR1 SGDLS, CDR2 YYNGEE. The CDR3: CASSTLPADRGRGETQYF. Here the CDR3 DNA reads TGTGCCAGCAGCACCCTCCCAGCCGACAGGGGGCGAGGAGAGACCCAGTACTTC.

This clone came up a few times. The J gene is TRBJ2-2, the V gene TRBV7-2; D might be TRBD1 or TRBD2, each matching 5 bases. The CDR3 has 13 amino acids. Germline V gives CDR1 SGHTA, CDR2 FQGNSA. Between the trimmed V and J ends, which lost 5 bases and 6 bases, there was a span of 10 bases. CDR3 region: CASSPQGPGELFF. The CDR3 DNA reads as TGTGCCAGCAGCCCGCAGGGACCCGGGGAGCTGTTTTTT.

V is TRBV5-1 and J is TRBJ1-2; D uncertain. Germline V gene data show CDR1 as SGHRS and CDR2 as YFSETQ. CDR3 length equals 13 residues. V was pared by 0 bases and J by 8 bases, with 11 bases between. The CDR3, as DNA: TGCGCCAGCAGCTTGGAGGCCTTGGGCGGCTACACCTTC. Its translation: CASSLEALGGYTF.

Only a few counts were recorded for this clone. The chain has TRBV25-1 and TRBJ1-6; no reliable D call. This CDR3 has 16 amino acids. The V gene lost 4 bases and the J gene lost 0 bases, with 10 bases spanning the gap. Per germline, CDR1 MGHDK and CDR2 SYGVNS. The DNA for the CDR3 is TGTGCCAGCAGTGCGGGGTTGAGCTCCTATAATTCACCCCTCCACTTT. This gives the protein CASSAGLSSYNSPLHF.

The rearrangement uses TRBV7-2 and TRBJ2-2; D is undetermined. CDR1 and CDR2 (germline): SGHTA, FQGNSA. The V and J ends lost 5 bases and 1 base respectively, with 8 bases between them. The CDR3 totals 14 residues. This chain's CDR3 is CASSVVLNTGELFF. The CDR3 DNA sequence: TGTGCCAGCAGCGTGGTCTTGAACACCGGGGAGCTGTTTTTT.

The genes are TRBV28 and TRBJ1-5, with TRBD1 as a possible D gene (5 bases). The CDR3 is 15 amino acids. Germline lookup yields CDR1 MDHEN and CDR2 SYDVKM. With 6 bases removed from V and 3 bases from J, the gap between germline ends came to 15 bases. The CDR3 bases are TGTGCCAGCAGGCCGCGGGGGTCATACAATCAGCCCCAGCATTTT. Protein sequence: CASRPRGSYNQPQHF.

This clone was seen a few times. The chain recombines TRBV6-1 with TRBJ2-5, with D possibly TRBD2 on 6 matching bases. Germline CDR1 is MNHNS and CDR2 is SASEGT. The CDR3 runs 15 residues. V gave up 8 bases and J gave up 5 bases, with 21 bases separating them. This CDR3 is CASSSDPVRGETQYF. In DNA, the CDR3 is TGTGCCAGCTCCTCTGACCCCGTCCGGGGGGAGACCCAGTACTTC.

The chain has TRBV6-5 and TRBJ1-1; a possible D gene is TRBD1 (5 bases). The CDR3 is made up of 13 amino acids. CDR1 MNHEY and CDR2 SVGAGI come from the germline V gene. V lost 2 bases and J 3 bases, leaving 7 bases between the germline ends. DNA of the CDR3: TGTGCCAGCAGTTACGAGGGGTACACTGAAGCTTTCTTT. It specifies CASSYEGYTEAFF.

This rearrangement joins TRBV5-1 to TRBJ2-3, with D maybe TRBD1 (5 bases). Trimming took 0 bases from V and 5 from J, leaving 10 bases between them. The CDR3 spans 14 residues. Germline CDR1 is SGHRS and CDR2 is YFSETQ. CDR3 in amino acids: CASSLGQPVDTQYF. CDR3 nucleotides: TGCGCCAGCAGCTTGGGACAGCCCGTAGATACGCAGTATTTT.

The genes are TRBV6-1 and TRBJ2-4, with 9 bases lining up with TRBD2. The V segment lost 3 bases and the J segment 7 bases; nucleotides outside the gene matches: 10. The CDR3 covers 16 residues. In germline, CDR1 is MNHNS, CDR2 SASEGT. The CDR3: CASSDTIGTSSNIQYF. CDR3 DNA: TGTGCCAGCAGTGATACTATCGGGACTAGCTCTAACATTCAGTACTTC.

This clone was detected only a few times. The chain recombines TRBV29-1 with TRBJ1-4, with 8 bases aligning to TRBD1. The V gene end was trimmed by 7 bases and the J gene end by 8 bases; junction bases not matched to a gene: 9. CDR3 length: 13 residues. Germline V gene lookup returns CDR1 SQVTM and CDR2 ANQGSEA. CDR3 protein: CSATGGDGEKLFF. CDR3 in DNA: TGCAGCGCTACAGGGGGTGATGGAGAAAAACTGTTTTTT.

This clone came up a few times. The chain is built from TRBV18 and TRBJ2-7; D uncertain. This CDR3 region has 13 residues. V was clipped by 0 bases and J by 0 bases, with 3 bases between them. Germline CDR1 is KGHSH and CDR2 is LQKENI. Written as DNA, the CDR3 is TGTGCCAGCTCACCACCGAGCTCCTACGAGCAGTACTTC. Its protein product is CASSPPSSYEQYF.

This chain uses TRBV4-1 with TRBJ1-5, with 8 bases identical to TRBD1. V lost 1 base, J lost 7 bases, and 9 bases stayed unmatched. The CDR3 runs to 16 residues. The V gene's germline CDR1 is MGHRA and CDR2 YSYEKL. For the CDR3, the DNA is TGCGCCAGCAGCCAAGCTCAGGGGGCGCGAGGCCAGCCCCAGCATTTT. This sequence encodes CASSQAQGARGQPQHF.

The chain carries TRBV5-1 and TRBJ2-7, with TRBD1 matching over 9 bases. V was clipped by 2 bases and J by 5 bases; unmatched bases: 2. The CDR3 runs to 13 residues. CDR1 and CDR2 (germline): SGHRS, YFSETQ. For the CDR3, the DNA is TGCGCCAGCAGCTTACAGGGGGCGGACGAGCAGTACTTC. This translates into CASSLQGADEQYF.

The CDR3 region has the DNA TGTGCCAGCAGCCCTCCCCTAGGGGAGCCCCAGCATTTT. As protein: CASSPPLGEPQHF. The chain couples TRBV7-9 to TRBJ1-5; weak D call: TRBD1 (5 bases). This CDR3 region has 13 residues. The germline V gene has CDR1 SEHNR and CDR2 FQNEAQ (reference sequence). Trimming left V 5 bases short and J 8 bases short, with 13 bases between.

This rearrangement joins TRBV4-1 to TRBJ1-3; D gene unclear. Trimming took 1 base from V and 6 from J, leaving 10 bases between them. Germline values: CDR1 MGHRA, CDR2 YSYEKL. The CDR3 is 14 amino acids. The CDR3 sequence is CASSQVERANTIYF. CDR3 coding DNA: TGCGCCAGCAGCCAAGTGGAAAGGGCAAACACCATATATTTT.

This clone was counted only a few times. The chain links TRBV27 to TRBJ1-6; D gene ambiguous. This CDR3 contains 12 residues. CDR1 MNHEY and CDR2 SMNVEV come from the germline V gene (reference sequence). V was cut by 5 bases and J by 6 bases, with 5 bases left in between. DNA for the CDR3: TGTGCCAGCAGTGATTTTAATTCACCCCTCCACTTT. Translating it yields CASSDFNSPLHF.